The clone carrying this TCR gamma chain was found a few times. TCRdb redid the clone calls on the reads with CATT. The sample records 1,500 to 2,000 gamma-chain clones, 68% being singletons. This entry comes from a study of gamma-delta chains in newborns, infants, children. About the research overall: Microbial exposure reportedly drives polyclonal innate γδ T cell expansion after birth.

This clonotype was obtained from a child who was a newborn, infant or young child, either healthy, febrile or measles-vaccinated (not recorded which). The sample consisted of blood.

The CDR3, as DNA: TGTGCCACCTGGAAAATTGAAGTGTATAAGAAACTCTTT. Protein sequence: CATWKIEVYKKLF. V gene TRGV4 combines with J gene TRGJ1 or TRGJ2. This CDR3 comprises 13 residues. V trimming: 6 bases; J trimming: 7 bases; junction bases outside the gene matches: 12. CDR1 EGSTGY and CDR2 YDSYTSSV come from the germline V gene.